The sequence of this T cell receptor (beta chain) was determined in a study of regulatory T cells in long-lasting Graves disease. In its sample, this clonotype was seen many times. Per germline, CDR1 MNHNS and CDR2 SASEGT. This CDR3 contains 15 residues. The V gene end was trimmed by 4 bases and the J gene end by 7 bases; junction bases not matched to a gene: 8. To make TCR beta libraries, researchers used iRepertoire HTBI primers and Arm-PCR of CDR3 regions. TCRdb processed the multiplex PCR reads anew with MiXCR; each CDR3 protein has one entry. This sample has roughly 420,000 distinct CDR3 sequences, with about 17% found just once. Time point indicated: newly diagnosed GD, antithyroid drugs for less than 3 months. PBMCs were the source of the RNA used for TCR sequencing. The sample was also linked to a second study, of T cells in Graves' hyperthyroidism and ophthalmopathy.

J is TRBJ2-7 and V is TRBV6-1, with 12 bases lining up with TRBD1. Sequencing used peripheral blood mononuclear cells (PBMCs), obtained at new diagnosis, from a patient treated with antithyroid drugs. The receptor's source is a woman under 30 with Graves disease. CDR3 sequence: CASSAPGQGAWEQYF. The CDR3 DNA sequence: TGTGCCAGCAGTGCCCCGGGACAGGGGGCGTGGGAGCAGTACTTC.